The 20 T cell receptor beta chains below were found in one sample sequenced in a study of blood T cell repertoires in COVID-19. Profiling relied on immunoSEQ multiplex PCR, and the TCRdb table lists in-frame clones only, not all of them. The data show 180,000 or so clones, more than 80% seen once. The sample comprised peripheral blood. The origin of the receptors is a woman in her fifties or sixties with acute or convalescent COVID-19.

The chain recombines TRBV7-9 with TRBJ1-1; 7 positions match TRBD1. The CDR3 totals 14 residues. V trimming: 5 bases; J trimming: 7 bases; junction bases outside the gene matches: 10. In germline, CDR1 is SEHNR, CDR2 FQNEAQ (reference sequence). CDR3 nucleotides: TGTGCCAGCAGCGTATTCAGGGGGAGCGATGAAGCTTTCTTT. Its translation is CASSVFRGSDEAFF.

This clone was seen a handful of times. For the CDR3, the DNA is TGTGCCAGCCTCCGGGACAGGGATCACACTGAAGCTTTCTTT. Amino acids: CASLRDRDHTEAFF. The V gene is TRBV6-5, the J gene TRBJ1-1; 9 bases are a match to TRBD1. CDR1 and CDR2 (germline): MNHEY, SVGAGI. V lost 8 bases to trimming and J lost 3 bases; unmatched junction nucleotides: 7. The CDR3 has 14 residues.

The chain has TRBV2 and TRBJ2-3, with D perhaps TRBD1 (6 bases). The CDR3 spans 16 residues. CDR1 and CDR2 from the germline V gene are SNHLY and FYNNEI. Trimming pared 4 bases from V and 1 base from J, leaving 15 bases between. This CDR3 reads CASSGATGLGTDTQYF. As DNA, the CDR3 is TGTGCCAGCAGTGGGGCGACAGGATTAGGCACAGATACGCAGTATTTT.

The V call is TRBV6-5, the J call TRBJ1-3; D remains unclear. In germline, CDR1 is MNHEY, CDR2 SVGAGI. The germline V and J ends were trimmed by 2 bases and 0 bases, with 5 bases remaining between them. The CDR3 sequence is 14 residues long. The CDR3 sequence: CASSYVGSGNTIYF. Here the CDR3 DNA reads TGTGCCAGCAGTTACGTCGGCTCTGGAAACACCATATATTTT.

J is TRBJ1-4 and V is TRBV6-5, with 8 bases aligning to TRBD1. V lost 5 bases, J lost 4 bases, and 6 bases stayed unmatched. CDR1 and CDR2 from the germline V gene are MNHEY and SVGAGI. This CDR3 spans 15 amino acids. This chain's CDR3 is CASSRMDRVNEKLFF. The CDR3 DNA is TGTGCCAGCAGTCGGATGGACAGGGTTAATGAAAAACTGTTTTTT.

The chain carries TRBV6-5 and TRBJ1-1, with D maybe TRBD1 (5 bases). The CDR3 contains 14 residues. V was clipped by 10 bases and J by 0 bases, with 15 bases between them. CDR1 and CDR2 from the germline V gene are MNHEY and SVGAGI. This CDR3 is CAIKIGGMNTEAFF. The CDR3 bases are TGTGCCATCAAAATTGGGGGGATGAACACTGAAGCTTTCTTT.

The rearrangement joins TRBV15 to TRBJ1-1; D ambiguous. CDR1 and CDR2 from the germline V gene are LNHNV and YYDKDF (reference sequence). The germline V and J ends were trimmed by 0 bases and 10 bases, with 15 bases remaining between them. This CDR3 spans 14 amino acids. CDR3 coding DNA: TGTGCCACCAGCAGAGATCGAGACCGGCCGGGAGCTTTCTTT. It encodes CATSRDRDRPGAFF.

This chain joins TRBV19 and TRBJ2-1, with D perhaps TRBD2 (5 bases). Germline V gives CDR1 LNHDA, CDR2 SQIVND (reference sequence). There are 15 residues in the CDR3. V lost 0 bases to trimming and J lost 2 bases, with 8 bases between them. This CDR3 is CASSIDAGAYNEQFF. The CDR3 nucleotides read TGTGCCAGTAGTATAGATGCGGGCGCCTACAATGAGCAGTTCTTC.

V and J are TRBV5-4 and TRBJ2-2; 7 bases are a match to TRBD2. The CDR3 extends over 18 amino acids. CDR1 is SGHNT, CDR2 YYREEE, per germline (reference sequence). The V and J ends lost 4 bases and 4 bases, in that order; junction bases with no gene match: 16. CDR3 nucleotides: TGTGCCAGCAGCACCCCTGGGCCGGCGGGAGCGGTCACCGGGGAGCTGTTTTTT. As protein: CASSTPGPAGAVTGELFF.

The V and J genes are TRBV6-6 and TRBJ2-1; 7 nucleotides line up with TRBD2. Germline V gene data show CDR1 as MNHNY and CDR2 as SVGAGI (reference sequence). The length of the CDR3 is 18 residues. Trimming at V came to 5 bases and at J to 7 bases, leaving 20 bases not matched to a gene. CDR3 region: CASSPYPIGAGTSNEQFF. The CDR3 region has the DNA TGTGCCAGCAGTCCCTACCCCATAGGAGCGGGGACCTCAAATGAGCAGTTCTTC.

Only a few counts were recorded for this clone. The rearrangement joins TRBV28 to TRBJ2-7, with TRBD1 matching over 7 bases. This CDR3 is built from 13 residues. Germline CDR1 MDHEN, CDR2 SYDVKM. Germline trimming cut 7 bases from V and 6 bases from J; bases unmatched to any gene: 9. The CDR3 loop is CASKGQGGVEQYF. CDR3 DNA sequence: TGTGCCAGCAAGGGACAAGGGGGCGTCGAGCAGTACTTC.

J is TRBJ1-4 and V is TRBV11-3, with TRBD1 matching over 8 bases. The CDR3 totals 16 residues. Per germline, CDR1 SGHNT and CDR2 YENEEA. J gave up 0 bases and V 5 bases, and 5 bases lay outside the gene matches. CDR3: CASSLGTGATNEKLFF. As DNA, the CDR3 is TGTGCCAGCAGCCTGGGGACAGGTGCAACTAATGAAAAACTGTTTTTT.

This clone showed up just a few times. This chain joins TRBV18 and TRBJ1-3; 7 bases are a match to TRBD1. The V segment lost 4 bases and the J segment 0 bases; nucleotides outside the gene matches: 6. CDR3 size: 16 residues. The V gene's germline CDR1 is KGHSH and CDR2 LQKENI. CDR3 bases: TGTGCCAGCTCACAACGACAGGGCCACTCTGGAAACACCATATATTTT. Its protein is CASSQRQGHSGNTIYF.

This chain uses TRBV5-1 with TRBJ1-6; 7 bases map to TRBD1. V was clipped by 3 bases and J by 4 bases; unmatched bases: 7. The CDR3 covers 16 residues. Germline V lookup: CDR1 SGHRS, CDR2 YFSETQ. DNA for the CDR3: TGCGCCAGCAGCTCTCGACAGGGAGGATATAATTCACCCCTCCACTTT. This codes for CASSSRQGGYNSPLHF. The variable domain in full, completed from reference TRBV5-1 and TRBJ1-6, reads KAGVTQTPRYLIKTRGQQVTLSCSPISGHRSVSWYQQTPGQGLQFLFEYFSETQRNKGNFPGRFSGRQFSNSRSEMNVSTLELGDSALYLCASSSRQGGYNSPLHFGNGTRLTVT.

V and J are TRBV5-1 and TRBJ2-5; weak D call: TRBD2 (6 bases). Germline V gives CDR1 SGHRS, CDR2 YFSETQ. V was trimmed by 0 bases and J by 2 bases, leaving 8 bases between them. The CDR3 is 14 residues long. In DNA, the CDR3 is TGCGCCAGCAGCTTGGGGGACTTACAAGAGACCCAGTACTTC. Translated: CASSLGDLQETQYF.

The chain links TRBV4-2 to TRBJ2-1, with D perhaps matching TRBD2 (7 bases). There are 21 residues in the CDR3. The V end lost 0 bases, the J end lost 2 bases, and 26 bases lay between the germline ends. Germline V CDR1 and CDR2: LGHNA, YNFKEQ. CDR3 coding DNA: TGTGCCAGCAGCCAAGATCGACCCCTAGGGGGAGGGCGGCACGCCTACAATGAGCAGTTCTTC. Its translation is CASSQDRPLGGGRHAYNEQFF.

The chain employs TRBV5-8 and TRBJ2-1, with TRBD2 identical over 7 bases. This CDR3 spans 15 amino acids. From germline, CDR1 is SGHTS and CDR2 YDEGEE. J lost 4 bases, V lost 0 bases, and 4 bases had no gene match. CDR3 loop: CASSLELAAYNEQFF. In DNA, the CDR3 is TGTGCCAGCAGCTTGGAGCTAGCGGCATACAATGAGCAGTTCTTC.

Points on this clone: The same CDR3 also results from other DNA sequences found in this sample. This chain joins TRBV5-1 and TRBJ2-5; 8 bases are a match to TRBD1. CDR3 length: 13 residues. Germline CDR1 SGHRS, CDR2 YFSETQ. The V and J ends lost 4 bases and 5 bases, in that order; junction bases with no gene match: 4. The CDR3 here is CASSRTGQETQYF. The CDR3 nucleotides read TGCGCCAGCAGCAGGACAGGGCAGGAGACCCAGTACTTC.

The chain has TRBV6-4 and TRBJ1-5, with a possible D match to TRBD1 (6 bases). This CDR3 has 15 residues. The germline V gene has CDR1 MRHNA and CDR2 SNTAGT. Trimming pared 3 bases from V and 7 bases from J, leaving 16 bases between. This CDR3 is CASSEEGGYGQPQHF. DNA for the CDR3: TGTGCCAGCAGTGAAGAGGGGGGGTATGGACAGCCCCAGCATTTT.

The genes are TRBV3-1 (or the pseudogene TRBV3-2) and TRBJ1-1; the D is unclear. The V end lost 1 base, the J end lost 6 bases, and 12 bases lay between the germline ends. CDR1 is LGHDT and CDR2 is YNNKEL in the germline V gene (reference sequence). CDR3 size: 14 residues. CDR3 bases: TGTGCCAGCAGCCAAGTTCCGGGAATTGCTGAAGCTTTCTTT. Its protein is CASSQVPGIAEAFF.